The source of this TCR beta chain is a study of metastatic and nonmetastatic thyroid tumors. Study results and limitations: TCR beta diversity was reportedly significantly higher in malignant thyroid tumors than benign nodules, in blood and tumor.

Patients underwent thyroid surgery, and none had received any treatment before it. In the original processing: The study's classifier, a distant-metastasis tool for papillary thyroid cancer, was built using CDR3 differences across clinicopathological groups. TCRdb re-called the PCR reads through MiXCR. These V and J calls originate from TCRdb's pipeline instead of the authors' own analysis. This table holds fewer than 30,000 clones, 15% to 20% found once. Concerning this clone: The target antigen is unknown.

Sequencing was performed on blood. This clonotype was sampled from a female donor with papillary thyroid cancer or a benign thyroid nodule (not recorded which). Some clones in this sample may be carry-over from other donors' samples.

The CDR3 spells CSARHPRRDGYTF. Here the CDR3 DNA reads TGCAGTGCTAGACATCCCAGGCGGGATGGCTACACCTTC. The chain recombines TRBV20-1 with TRBJ1-2; D is ambiguous. This CDR3 comprises 13 residues. Germline-derived CDR1 and CDR2 are DFQATT and SNEGSKA (reference sequence). V was shortened by 2 bases and J by 6 bases, with 13 bases between the two germline ends.